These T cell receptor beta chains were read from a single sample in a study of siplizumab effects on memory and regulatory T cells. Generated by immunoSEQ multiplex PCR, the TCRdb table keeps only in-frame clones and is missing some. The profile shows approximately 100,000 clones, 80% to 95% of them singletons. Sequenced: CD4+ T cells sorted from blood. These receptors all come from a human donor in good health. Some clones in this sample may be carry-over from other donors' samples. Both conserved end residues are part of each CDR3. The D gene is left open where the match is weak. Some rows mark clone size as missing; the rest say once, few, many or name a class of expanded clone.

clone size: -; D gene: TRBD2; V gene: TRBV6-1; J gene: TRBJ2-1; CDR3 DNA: TGTGCCAGCAGTGAAGCTGGCGGGAGGGCCGGATTCTTC; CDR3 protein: CASSEAGGRAGFF
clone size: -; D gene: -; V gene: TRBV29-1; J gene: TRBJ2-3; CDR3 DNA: TGCAGCGTTGTAAAGGGAATAGATACGCAGTATTTT; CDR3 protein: CSVVKGIDTQYF
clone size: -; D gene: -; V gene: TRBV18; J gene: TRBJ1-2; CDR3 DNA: TGTGCCAGCTCACCACAGGAGGGGGTTGGCGGAAAGGGAATGTACACCTTC; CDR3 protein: CASSPQEGVGGKGMYTF
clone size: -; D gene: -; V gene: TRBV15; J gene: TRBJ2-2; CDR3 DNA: TGTGCCACCAGCAGAGACAGAGTCCCGTCCACCGGGGAGCTGTTTTTT; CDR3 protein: CATSRDRVPSTGELFF
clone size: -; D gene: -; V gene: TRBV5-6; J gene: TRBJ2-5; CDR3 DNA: TGTGCCAGCTGCCGGGGGGCAGGGACAGAGACCCAGTACTTC; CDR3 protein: CASCRGAGTETQYF
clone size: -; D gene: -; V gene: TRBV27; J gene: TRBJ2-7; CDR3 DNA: TGTGCCAGCAGTTTATTGGGGGACATCTCCTACGAGCAGTACTTC; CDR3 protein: CASSLLGDISYEQYF
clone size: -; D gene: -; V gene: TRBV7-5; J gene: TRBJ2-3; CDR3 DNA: TGTGCCAGAAGCCAATCGGACCCGCCCGGCACTAGCGGGAGAACAGATACGCAGTATTTT; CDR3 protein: CARSQSDPPGTSGRTDTQYF
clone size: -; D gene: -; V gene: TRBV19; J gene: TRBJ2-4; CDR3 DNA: TGTGCCAGTAGTAGGGACGGTAAAAACATTCAGTACTTC; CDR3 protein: CASSRDGKNIQYF
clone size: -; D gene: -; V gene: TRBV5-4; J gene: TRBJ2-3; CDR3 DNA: TGTGCCAGCAGCTTGGCGGGGCAAGATACGCAGTATTTT; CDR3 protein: CASSLAGQDTQYF
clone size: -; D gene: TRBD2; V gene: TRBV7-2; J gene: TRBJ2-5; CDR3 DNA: TGTGCCAGCAGCTCGAGCGGGAGTTGGGAGACCCAGTACTTC; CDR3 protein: CASSSSGSWETQYF
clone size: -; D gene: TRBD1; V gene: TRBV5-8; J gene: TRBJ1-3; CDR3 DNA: TGTGCCAGCAGCGCGATGAGGGACAGCGGATTCTCTGGAAACACCATATATTTT; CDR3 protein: CASSAMRDSGFSGNTIYF
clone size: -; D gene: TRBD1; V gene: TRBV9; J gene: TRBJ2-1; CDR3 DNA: TGTGCCAGCAGCGCATCGGGACAGGACTACAATGAGCAGTTCTTC; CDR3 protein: CASSASGQDYNEQFF
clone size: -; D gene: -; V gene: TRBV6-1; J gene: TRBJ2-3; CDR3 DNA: TGTGCCAGCAGTTCTGAAGGTGCTAGCACAGATACGCAGTATTTT; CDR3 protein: CASSSEGASTDTQYF
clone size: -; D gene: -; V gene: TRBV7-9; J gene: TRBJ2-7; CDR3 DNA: TGTGCCAGCAGCTTGTCATCCCTTCGGCCCTACGAGCAGTACTTC; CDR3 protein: CASSLSSLRPYEQYF
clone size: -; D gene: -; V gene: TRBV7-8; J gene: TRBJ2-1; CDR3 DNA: TGTGCCAGCAGTGTGGATTCCTACAATGAGCAGTTCTTC; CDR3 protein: CASSVDSYNEQFF
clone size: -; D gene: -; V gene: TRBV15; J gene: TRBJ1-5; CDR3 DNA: TGTGCCACCAGCAGAGATTGGTCAGGGAGCAATCAGCCCCAGCATTTT; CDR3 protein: CATSRDWSGSNQPQHF
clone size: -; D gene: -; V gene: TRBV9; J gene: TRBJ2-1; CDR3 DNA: TGTGCCAGCAGCGTAGGTGGTCGGTTACAGAGGGGCAATGAGCAGTTCTTC; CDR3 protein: CASSVGGRLQRGNEQFF
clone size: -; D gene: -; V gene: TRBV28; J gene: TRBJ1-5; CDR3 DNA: TGTGCCAGCAGTTTAGGGGGGCGGGGCAATCAGCCCCAGCATTTT; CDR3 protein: CASSLGGRGNQPQHF
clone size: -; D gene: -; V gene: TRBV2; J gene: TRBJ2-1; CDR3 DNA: TGTGCCAGCAGTGCAGAGGGGCTAGGAACACCCTACGGCTACAATGAGCAGTTCTTC; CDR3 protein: CASSAEGLGTPYGYNEQFF
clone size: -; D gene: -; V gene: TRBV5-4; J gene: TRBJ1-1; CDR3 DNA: TGTGCCGGTGCTGGGGGGGCACACAACACTGAAGCTTTCTTT; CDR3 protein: CAGAGGAHNTEAFF
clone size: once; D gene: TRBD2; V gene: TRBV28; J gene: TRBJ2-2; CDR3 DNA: TGTGCCAGCTTGACTAGCGGGAGTACCGGGGAGCTGTTTTTT; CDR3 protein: CASLTSGSTGELFF
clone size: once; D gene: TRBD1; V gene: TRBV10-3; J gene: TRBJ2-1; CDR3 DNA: TGTGCCATCAGTGGACAGGGGGACTACAGGTACAATGAGCAGTTCTTC; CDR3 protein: CAISGQGDYRYNEQFF
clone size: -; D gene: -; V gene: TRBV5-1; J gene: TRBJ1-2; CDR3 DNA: TGCGCCAGCAGCTTGGAAGGGGTCGGAATCTATGGCTACACCTTC; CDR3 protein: CASSLEGVGIYGYTF
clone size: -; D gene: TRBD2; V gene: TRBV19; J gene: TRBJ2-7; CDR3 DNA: TGTGCCAGTAGTATTGTGATAGCGGGACCTTACGAGCAGTACTTC; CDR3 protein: CASSIVIAGPYEQYF
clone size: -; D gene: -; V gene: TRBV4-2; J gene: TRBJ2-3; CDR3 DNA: TGTGCCAGCAGCCAGAATAGCGACACAGATACGCAGTATTTT; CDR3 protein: CASSQNSDTDTQYF
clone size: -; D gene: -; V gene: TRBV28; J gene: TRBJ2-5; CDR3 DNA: TGTGCCAGCAGGCGCTCGCCCCAAGAGACCCAGTACTTC; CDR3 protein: CASRRSPQETQYF
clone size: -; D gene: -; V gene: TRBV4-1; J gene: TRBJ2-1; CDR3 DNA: TGCGCCAGCAGCCAAGATCGGCAGTTCTTC; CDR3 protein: CASSQDRQFF
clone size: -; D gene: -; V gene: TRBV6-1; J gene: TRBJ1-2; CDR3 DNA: TGTGCCAGCAGTCGTTCCGGGACAACCGAGGTTGGCTACACCTTC; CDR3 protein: CASSRSGTTEVGYTF
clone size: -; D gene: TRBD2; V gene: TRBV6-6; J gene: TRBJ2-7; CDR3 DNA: TGTGCCAGCAGTTACCCCGGACTAGCGGGACCCTACGAGCAGTACTTC; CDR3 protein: CASSYPGLAGPYEQYF
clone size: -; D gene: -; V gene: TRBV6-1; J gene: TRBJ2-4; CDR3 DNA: TGTGCCAGCAGTGAAGCAAGGGGGGGGGCTTTAATTCAGTACTTC; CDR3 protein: CASSEARGGALIQYF
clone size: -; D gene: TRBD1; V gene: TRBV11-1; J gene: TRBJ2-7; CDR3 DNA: TGTGCCAGCAGCTACCGGGACAGCTACTACGAGCAGTACTTC; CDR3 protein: CASSYRDSYYEQYF
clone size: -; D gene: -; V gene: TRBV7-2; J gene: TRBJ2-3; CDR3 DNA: TGTGCCAGCAGCTTAGAAGCCCGGGACACGCAGTATTTT; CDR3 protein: CASSLEARDTQYF
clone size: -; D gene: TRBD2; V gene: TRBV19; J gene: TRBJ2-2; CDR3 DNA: TGTGCCAGTATCCAACCGGGACTAGCCACATCCGGTACCGGGGAGCTGTTTTTT; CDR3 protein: CASIQPGLATSGTGELFF
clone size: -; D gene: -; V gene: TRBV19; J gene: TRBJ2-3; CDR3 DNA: TGTGCCAGTAGTACCCGGGGAGGACGCACAGATACGCAGTATTTT; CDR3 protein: CASSTRGGRTDTQYF
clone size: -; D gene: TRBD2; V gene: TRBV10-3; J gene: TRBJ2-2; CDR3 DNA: TGTGCCATCAGTGGTAGCGGGAGTTCCGCCGGGGAGCTGTTTTTT; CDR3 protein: CAISGSGSSAGELFF
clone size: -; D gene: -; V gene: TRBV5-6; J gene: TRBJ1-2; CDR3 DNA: TGTGCCAGCAGCTTGGGGACCGCGAACTATGGCTACACCTTC; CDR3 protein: CASSLGTANYGYTF
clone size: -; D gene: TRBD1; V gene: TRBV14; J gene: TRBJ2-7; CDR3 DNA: TGTGCCAGCAGCCAAGATATGGGACAGGGACCCTACGAGCAGTACTTC; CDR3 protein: CASSQDMGQGPYEQYF
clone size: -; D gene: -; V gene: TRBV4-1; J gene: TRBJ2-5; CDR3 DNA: TGCGCCAGCAGCCAAGATTACGAGACCCAGTACTTC; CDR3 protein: CASSQDYETQYF
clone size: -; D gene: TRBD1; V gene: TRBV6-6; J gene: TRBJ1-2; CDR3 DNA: TGTGCCAGCAGAATTAGAAGGACAGGGGATGGCTACACCTTC; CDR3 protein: CASRIRRTGDGYTF
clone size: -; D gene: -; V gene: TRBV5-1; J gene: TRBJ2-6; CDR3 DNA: TGCGCCAGCAGCTTTGAAGGCTCTGGGGCCAACGTCCTGACTTTC; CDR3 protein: CASSFEGSGANVLTF
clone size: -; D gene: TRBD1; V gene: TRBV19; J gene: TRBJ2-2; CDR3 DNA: TGTGCCAGGACACCGGGACAGAAAAACACCGGGGAGCTGTTTTTT; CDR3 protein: CARTPGQKNTGELFF
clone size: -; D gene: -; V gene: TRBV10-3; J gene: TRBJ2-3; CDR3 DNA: TGTGCCATCTCCGACCGGGCATTTCAAAGCACAGATACGCAGTATTTT; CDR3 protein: CAISDRAFQSTDTQYF
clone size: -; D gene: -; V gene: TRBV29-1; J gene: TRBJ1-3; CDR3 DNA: TGCAGCGTGGCCCTGGTCGGGAAGACAGATGCTGGAAACACCATATATTTT; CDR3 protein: CSVALVGKTDAGNTIYF
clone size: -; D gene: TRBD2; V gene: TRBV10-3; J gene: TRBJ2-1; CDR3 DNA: TGTGCCATCAGTGAGCCTCTAGCGGGAACCGGCGAGCAGTTCTTC; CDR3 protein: CAISEPLAGTGEQFF
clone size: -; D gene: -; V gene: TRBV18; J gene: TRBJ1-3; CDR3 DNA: TGTGCCAGCTCACCGACCGGGACGCCTTCTGACACCATATATTTT; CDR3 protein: CASSPTGTPSDTIYF
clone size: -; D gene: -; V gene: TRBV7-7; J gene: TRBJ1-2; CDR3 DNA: TGTGCTAGCAGCCTCGGACTTGGCTACACCTTC; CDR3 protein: CASSLGLGYTF
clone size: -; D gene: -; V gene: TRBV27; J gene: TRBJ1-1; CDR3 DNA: TGTGCCAGCAGTCCGCTGGGAGGCAGGGTGTTATATGAAGCTTTCTTT; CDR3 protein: CASSPLGGRVLYEAFF
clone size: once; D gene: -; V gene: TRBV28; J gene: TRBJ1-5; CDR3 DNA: TGTGCCAGCGCAAGGTACAGCCAGCCCCAGCATTTT; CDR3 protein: CASARYSQPQHF
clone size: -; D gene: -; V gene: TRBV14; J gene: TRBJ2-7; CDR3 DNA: TGTGCCAGCAGCCAATTATACGAGCAGTACTTC; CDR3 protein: CASSQLYEQYF
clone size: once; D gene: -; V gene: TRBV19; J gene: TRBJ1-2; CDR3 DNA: TGTGCCAGTAGTACTACAGGGTATTCTGACTATGGCTACACCTTC; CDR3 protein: CASSTTGYSDYGYTF
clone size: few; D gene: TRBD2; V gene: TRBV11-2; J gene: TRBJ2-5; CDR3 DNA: TGTGCCAGCAGCCCAGGAAGGACTAGCGGGAGGGAGACCCAGTACTTC; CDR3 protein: CASSPGRTSGRETQYF
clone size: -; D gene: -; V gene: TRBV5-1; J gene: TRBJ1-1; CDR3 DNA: TGCGCCAGCAGCTTGGTAGACATAAACACTGAAGCTTTCTTT; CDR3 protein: CASSLVDINTEAFF
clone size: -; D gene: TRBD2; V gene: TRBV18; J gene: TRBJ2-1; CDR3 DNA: TGTGCCAGCTCACCACCCGGGAGTGCTAGCGGGAAGTACAATGAGCAGTTCTTC; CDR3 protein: CASSPPGSASGKYNEQFF
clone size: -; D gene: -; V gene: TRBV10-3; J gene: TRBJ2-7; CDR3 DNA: TGTGCCATCAGACTTACTAGCACCCACTACGAGCAGTACTTC; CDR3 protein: CAIRLTSTHYEQYF
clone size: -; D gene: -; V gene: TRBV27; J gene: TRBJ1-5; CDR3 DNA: TGTGCCAGCAGTTTATACGGGGGTAGCGGCAATCAGCCCCAGCATTTT; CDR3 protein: CASSLYGGSGNQPQHF
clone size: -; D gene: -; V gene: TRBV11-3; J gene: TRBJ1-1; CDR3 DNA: TGTGCCAGCAGCCACGGAGGCTTGGGCACTGAAGCTTTCTTT; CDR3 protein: CASSHGGLGTEAFF
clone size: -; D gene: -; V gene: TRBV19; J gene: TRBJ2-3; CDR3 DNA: TGTGCCAGTGCCGGACGCACAGATACGCAGTATTTT; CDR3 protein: CASAGRTDTQYF
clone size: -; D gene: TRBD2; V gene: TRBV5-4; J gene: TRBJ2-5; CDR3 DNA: TGTGCCAGCAGCTACGGGGGGAGCGGCCAAGAGACCCAGTACTTC; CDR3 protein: CASSYGGSGQETQYF